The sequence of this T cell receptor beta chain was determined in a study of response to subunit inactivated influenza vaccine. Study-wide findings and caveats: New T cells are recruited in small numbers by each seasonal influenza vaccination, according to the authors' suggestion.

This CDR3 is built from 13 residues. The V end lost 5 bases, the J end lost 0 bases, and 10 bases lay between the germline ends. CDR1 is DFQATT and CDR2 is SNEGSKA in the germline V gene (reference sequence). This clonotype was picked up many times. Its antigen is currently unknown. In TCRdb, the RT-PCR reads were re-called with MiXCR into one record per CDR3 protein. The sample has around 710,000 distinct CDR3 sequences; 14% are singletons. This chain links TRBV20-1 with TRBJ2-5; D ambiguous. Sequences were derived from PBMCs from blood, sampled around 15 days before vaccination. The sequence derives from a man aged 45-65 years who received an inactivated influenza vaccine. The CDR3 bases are TGCAGTGCTTCCCGGGCGGACCAAGAGACCCAGTACTTC. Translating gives CSASRADQETQYF.